This TCR beta chain was recovered during a study of metastatic and nonmetastatic thyroid tumors. Study overall: Blood and tumor or nodule tissue repertoires from malignant and benign thyroid patients were compared. Broader study findings: A significant increase in TCR beta diversity was reportedly seen in malignant thyroid tumors relative to benign nodules, in blood and tumor.

By share, this clone ranks as medium-sized. What it binds is not known. Every patient was untreated before thyroid surgery. Original handling: A classifier for distant metastasis in papillary thyroid cancer was constructed using CDR3 differences observed across clinicopathological groups. TCRdb redid the clone calls on the PCR reads using MiXCR. The V and J calls reflect TCRdb's pipeline rather than the authors' work. Seen here are over 25,000 clones, 16% observed once, and the top ten hold 4.7%. This CDR3 comprises 11 residues. V was shortened by 6 bases and J by 7 bases, with 9 bases between the two germline ends.

The rearrangement uses TRBV12-3 or TRBV12-4 and TRBJ1-1; no firm D call. The clonotype originates from a female donor with papillary thyroid cancer or a benign thyroid nodule (not recorded which). Some clones in this sample may be carry-over from other donors' samples. Sequencing was carried out using blood. CDR3 residues: CASREYFEAFF. In DNA, the CDR3 is TGTGCCAGCAGAGAGTACTTTGAAGCTTTCTTT.